These 25 T cell receptor beta chains were sequenced from one sample in a study of T-cell reconstitution after alpha-beta-depleted transplantation in children. The library targeted TCRbeta and was prepared with unique molecular identifiers. TCRdb reprocessed the PCR reads via MiXCR and lists one record per CDR3 protein. There are hundreds of thousands of distinct CDR3 sequences in the sample; around 13% occur only once, and approximately 0.8% lies in the top ten. The sample consisted of PBMCs, taken before TCRalphabeta/CD19-depleted stem cell transplant. The receptors were gathered from a girl aged 2 to 9 with congenital amegakaryocytic thrombocytopenia, due to receive a stem cell transplant.

This clonotype was observed many times. The rearrangement uses TRBV10-3 and TRBJ2-3; D remains ambiguous. This CDR3 is built from 11 residues. Deletions cut 8 bases from V and 0 bases from J, with 3 bases between. From germline, CDR1 is ENHRY and CDR2 SYGVKD. The CDR3 spells CAIRSTDTQYF. CDR3 nucleotide sequence: TGTGCCATCCGGAGCACAGATACGCAGTATTTT.

This clonotype was seen repeatedly, ten times or more. The chain has TRBV27 and TRBJ2-3; unclear D gene. Trimming left V 7 bases short and J 1 base short, with 15 bases between. The germline CDR1 and CDR2 sequences are MNHEY and SMNVEV (reference sequence). CDR3 length equals 15 residues. CDR3 amino acids: CASTHDRLGTDTQYF. Here the CDR3 DNA reads TGTGCCAGCACCCACGACCGTCTAGGCACAGATACGCAGTATTTT.

The CDR3 sequence is CSARDLRESQETQYF. DNA for the CDR3: TGCAGTGCTAGAGATCTGCGAGAATCACAAGAGACCCAGTACTTC. V and J are TRBV20-1 and TRBJ2-5; no firm D call. The CDR3 runs to 15 residues. V lost 0 bases and J lost 2, with 13 bases in between. Germline CDR1 is DFQATT and CDR2 is SNEGSKA (reference sequence).

This clonotype came up many times. The J gene is TRBJ2-3, the V gene TRBV12-3 or TRBV12-4; 9 nucleotides line up with TRBD2. After removal of 3 bases from V and 3 bases from J, the junction contained 13 bases not matched to a gene. The CDR3 runs to 18 residues. The CDR3, as DNA: TGTGCCAGCAGTTTGGGATGGGGTAGCGGGAGAGCGACAGATACGCAGTATTTT. Protein product: CASSLGWGSGRATDTQYF.

This clonotype was picked up one time. This chain links TRBV30 with TRBJ2-7; D call uncertain. The CDR3 has 13 amino acids. CDR1 is GTSNPN, CDR2 SVGIG, per germline (reference sequence). V was clipped by 6 bases and J by 2 bases, with 14 bases between them. The CDR3 DNA is TGTGCCTGCGGCCCGGGTATCCCCTACGAGCAGTACTTC. Its protein is CACGPGIPYEQYF. Complete variable domain (other parts from reference TRBV30 and TRBJ2-7): SQTIHQWPATLVQPVGSPLSLECTVEGTSNPNLYWYRQAAGRGLQLLFYSVGIGQISSEVPQNLSASRPQDRQFILSSKKLLLSDSGFYLCACGPGIPYEQYFGPGTRLTVT.

This chain connects TRBV12-3 or TRBV12-4 to TRBJ2-7; tentative D call: TRBD1 (6 bases). This CDR3 is built from 14 residues. V gave up 6 bases and J gave up 3 bases, with 15 bases separating them. Here the CDR3 reads CASRRQDLDYEQYF. CDR3 nucleotide sequence: TGTGCCAGCAGGAGACAGGACTTAGACTACGAGCAGTACTTC.

This clonotype has only a few counts. The V gene is TRBV12-3 or TRBV12-4, the J gene TRBJ2-3; D is unresolved. Trimming removed 6 bases at V and 6 bases at J, with 7 bases between. The CDR3 contains 11 residues. CDR3 region: CASSHGDTQYF. CDR3 nucleotides: TGTGCCAGCAGCCATGGCGATACGCAGTATTTT.

This clonotype occurred a few times. The CDR3 region has the DNA TGCGCCAGCAGCTTGGAAGGGCCTGGGGCCAACGTCCTGACTTTC. It is translated as CASSLEGPGANVLTF. The J gene is TRBJ2-6, the V gene TRBV5-1; D call uncertain. Germline V CDR1 and CDR2: SGHRS, YFSETQ. The CDR3 totals 15 residues. The V gene lost 0 bases and the J gene lost 2 bases, with 6 bases spanning the gap.

This clonotype was detected ten times or more. The chain uses TRBV5-1 and TRBJ2-5; 7 positions match TRBD1. This CDR3 is 15 amino acids long. Trimming cost V 4 bases and J 0 bases; bases outside gene matches: 6. The V gene's germline CDR1 is SGHRS and CDR2 YFSETQ. The CDR3 nucleotides read TGCGCCAGCAGCACGCTAACAGGGGACCAAGAGACCCAGTACTTC. Amino acids: CASSTLTGDQETQYF.

Regarding this clonotype: This sequence may be a read error, since a much larger clone differs from it by one base. The V gene is TRBV20-1, the J gene TRBJ2-1; 7 positions agree with TRBD2. Per germline, CDR1 DFQATT and CDR2 SNEGSKA (reference sequence). J lost 9 bases, V lost 5 bases, and 13 bases had no gene match. The CDR3 spans 14 residues. CDR3 nucleotide sequence: TGCAGTGCTCTCCCTCTAGCGGTGCACAGTGAGCAGTTCTTC. This encodes CSALPLAVHSEQFF.

This clonotype was seen at least ten times. V usage is TRBV20-1 and J usage is TRBJ2-5; TRBD2 aligns across 9 bases. The ends lost 8 bases at V and 4 bases at J; junction bases unmatched: 14. Germline CDR1 and CDR2: DFQATT and SNEGSKA (reference sequence). This CDR3 is 15 amino acids long. The CDR3 here is CSSSPASGNGETQYF. The CDR3 DNA sequence: TGCAGTTCTTCCCCCGCTAGCGGGAATGGAGAGACCCAGTACTTC.

This clonotype was counted a few times. The chain couples TRBV5-1 to TRBJ2-1; 8 positions agree with TRBD2. This CDR3 comprises 15 residues. The germline CDR1 and CDR2 sequences are SGHRS and YFSETQ. With 4 bases clipped from V and 8 bases from J, the junction kept 11 bases outside the gene matches. CDR3 nucleotide sequence: TGCGCCAGCAGCCCCCCAGCGGGAGAGGTCCATGAGCAGTTCTTC. As protein: CASSPPAGEVHEQFF.

This clonotype has ten or more counts. The chain carries TRBV29-1 and TRBJ2-3; TRBD2 matches at 11 bases. Germline loops: CDR1 SQVTM, CDR2 ANQGSEA. The J segment lost 4 bases and the V segment lost 7 bases, leaving 19 bases of the junction unmatched. This CDR3 spans 18 amino acids. For the CDR3, the DNA is TGCAGCGGGGAGTGGCAGAGCACTAGCGGGAGAATCCCAGATACGCAGTATTTT. Its translation is CSGEWQSTSGRIPDTQYF.

This clonotype appeared many times. The chain uses TRBV9 and TRBJ1-5; tentatively, D is TRBD1 (6 bases). V shed 0 bases and J shed 5 bases, with 15 bases lying between them. The CDR3 loop spans 16 amino acids. Looked up from germline, CDR1 is SGDLS and CDR2 is YYNGEE. The CDR3 coding sequence is TGTGCCAGCAGCGTAGCAGTTTCCCAGGGGTATCAGCCCCAGCATTTT. It specifies CASSVAVSQGYQPQHF. Full variable domain (remainder filled in from reference TRBV9 and TRBJ1-5): DSGVTQTPKHLITATGQRVTLRCSPRSGDLSVYWYQQSLDQGLQFLIQYYNGEERAKGNILERFSAQQFPDLHSELNLSSLELGDSALYFCASSVAVSQGYQPQHFGDGTRLSIL.

This clonotype was recorded at least ten times. The CDR3 loop reads CASSSGLGAGVSDTQYF. CDR3 DNA: TGCGCCAGCAGCTCGGGACTGGGAGCGGGAGTATCAGATACGCAGTATTTT. The gene calls are TRBV5-1 and TRBJ2-3; 8 nucleotides align to TRBD2. From germline, CDR1 is SGHRS and CDR2 YFSETQ. There are 17 residues in the CDR3. Losses at the gene ends were 3 bases for V and 4 bases for J; bases not matched to a gene: 13. Using reference TRBV5-1 and TRBJ2-3 for the parts outside the CDR3, the full variable domain is KAGVTQTPRYLIKTRGQQVTLSCSPISGHRSVSWYQQTPGQGLQFLFEYFSETQRNKGNFPGRFSGRQFSNSRSEMNVSTLELGDSALYLCASSSGLGAGVSDTQYFGPGTRLTVL.

This clonotype was detected many times. The chain combines TRBV5-1 with TRBJ2-5, with D possibly TRBD1 on 6 matching bases. The CDR3 is 14 amino acids. CDR1 SGHRS and CDR2 YFSETQ come from the germline V gene. Trimming left V 7 bases short and J 0 bases short, with 13 bases between. CDR3 sequence reads: CASCSGQYQETQYF. Here the CDR3 DNA reads TGCGCCAGCTGTTCCGGACAGTACCAAGAGACCCAGTACTTC. The variable domain in full, completed from reference TRBV5-1 and TRBJ2-5, reads KAGVTQTPRYLIKTRGQQVTLSCSPISGHRSVSWYQQTPGQGLQFLFEYFSETQRNKGNFPGRFSGRQFSNSRSEMNVSTLELGDSALYLCASCSGQYQETQYFGPGTRLLVL.

The CDR3 protein is CATSDPRDGAYEQYF. The DNA for the CDR3 is TGTGCCACCAGTGACCCCCGGGACGGAGCCTACGAGCAGTACTTC. This chain joins TRBV24-1 and TRBJ2-7; D may match TRBD1 or TRBD2 (5 bases each). This CDR3 has 15 residues. V lost 4 bases, J lost 2 bases, and 14 bases lay in between. Germline CDR1 reads KGHDR; CDR2 reads SFDVKD.

CDR3 DNA sequence: TGCAGTGCTAGCGGGCTAGCGGGAGGGACTGCGCAACTCTCCTACAATGAGCAGTTCTTC. Its protein product is CSASGLAGGTAQLSYNEQFF. This rearrangement joins TRBV20-1 to TRBJ2-1, with 12 bases matching TRBD2. CDR3 length equals 20 residues. With V trimmed by 3 bases and J by 0 bases, 15 bases remained unmatched. CDR1 is DFQATT and CDR2 is SNEGSKA in the germline V gene (reference sequence).

This clonotype came up many times. This sequence joins TRBV7-2 and TRBJ1-2; D remains ambiguous. The CDR3 spans 12 residues. Germline CDR1 and CDR2: SGHTA and FQGNSA. Trimming removed 5 bases at V and 6 bases at J, with 10 bases between. The CDR3 sequence: CASSQVGDGYTF. The CDR3 DNA reads as TGTGCCAGCAGCCAGGTGGGAGATGGCTACACCTTC.

This clonotype was counted between two and nine times. The chain joins TRBV7-8 to TRBJ2-2, with unresolved D. Germline V gene sequence: CDR1 SGHVS, CDR2 FQNEAQ. The V gene lost 4 bases and the J gene lost 4 bases, with 13 bases spanning the gap. The CDR3 has 15 residues. CDR3: CASSSWSQITGELFF. CDR3 bases: TGTGCCAGCAGCTCGTGGAGCCAAATCACCGGGGAGCTGTTTTTT.

The sample holds a few counts of this clonotype. The chain joins TRBV19 to TRBJ2-1; TRBD1 matches at 8 bases. The CDR3 sequence is 16 residues long. J gave up 4 bases and V 10 bases, and 15 bases lay outside the gene matches. Germline V gene data show CDR1 as LNHDA and CDR2 as SQIVND (reference sequence). DNA for the CDR3: TGTGCCACTGGAGACAGGGGTAAGGAGAAGTACAATGAGCAGTTCTTC. This codes for CATGDRGKEKYNEQFF. The full variable domain, rest sourced from reference TRBV19 and TRBJ2-1, is DGGITQSPKYLFRKEGQNVTLSCEQNLNHDAMYWYRQDPGQGLRLIYYSQIVNDFQKGDIAEGYSVSREKKESFPLTVTSAQKNPTAFYLCATGDRGKEKYNEQFFGPGTRLTVL.

The chain has TRBV12-3 or TRBV12-4 and TRBJ2-3; TRBD2 might be the D (5 bases). V was cut by 8 bases and J by 8 bases, with 11 bases left in between. CDR3 length equals 11 residues. In DNA form, the CDR3 reads TGTGCCAGCTGGAGCGAGGGTACGCAGTATTTT. Translation gives CASWSEGTQYF.

The gene calls are TRBV20-1 and TRBJ2-1; the D is unclear. The CDR3 totals 12 residues. Germline V CDR1 and CDR2: DFQATT, SNEGSKA (reference sequence). V was pared by 4 bases and J by 9 bases, with 13 bases between. Written as DNA, the CDR3 is TGCAGTGCTAACCCCCTGAGGTCTGAGCAGTTCTTC. Protein sequence: CSANPLRSEQFF.

This clonotype turned up a few times. V usage is TRBV7-8 and J usage is TRBJ1-5; D is ambiguous. Germline V CDR1 and CDR2: SGHVS, FQNEAQ. The ends were cut back, 3 bases at V and 5 bases at J, with 20 bases in the middle. CDR3 length equals 17 residues. CDR3 loop: CASSFGPRQFVYQPQHF. The CDR3, as DNA: TGTGCCAGCAGCTTTGGCCCACGACAATTTGTATATCAGCCCCAGCATTTT.

The sample holds a few counts of this clonotype. This rearrangement joins TRBV5-1 to TRBJ2-2; D is ambiguous. Germline CDR1 SGHRS, CDR2 YFSETQ. Between the trimmed V and J ends, which lost 0 bases and 7 bases, there was a span of 10 bases. This CDR3 is built from 14 residues. CDR3 nucleotide sequence: TGCGCCAGCAGCTTGGTCGGTGGAAACGGGGAGCTGTTTTTT. This sequence encodes CASSLVGGNGELFF.